Below, 28 T cell receptor beta chains from the same sample are listed, as sequenced in a study of blood T cell repertoires in COVID-19. Repertoires were generated with immunoSEQ multiplex PCR, while TCRdb's copy carries only in-frame clones and drops some. Among approximately 200,000 clones listed, 84% were seen once. Sequenced: peripheral blood. These receptors were collected from a woman of 80 years or more with COVID-19, enrolled during active disease.

The rearrangement links TRBV5-4 to TRBJ2-7, with TRBD1 matching 8 bases. Germline lookup yields CDR1 SGHNT and CDR2 YYREEE (reference sequence). CDR3 length: 15 residues. V shed 0 bases, J shed 2 bases, and the junction held 4 bases outside the gene matches. CDR3 in DNA: TGTGCCAGCAGCTTGGCAGGGGGCCCTCCCTACGAGCAGTACTTC. Translated, it gives CASSLAGGPPYEQYF.

The V and J genes are TRBV14 and TRBJ2-7; TRBD1 might be the D (6 bases). With 2 bases removed from V and 8 bases from J, the gap between germline ends came to 10 bases. The CDR3 totals 12 residues. Germline CDR1 SGHDN, CDR2 FVKESK. CDR3 residues: CASSQPGVQQYF. CDR3 nucleotide sequence: TGTGCCAGCAGCCAACCAGGGGTTCAGCAGTACTTC. The whole variable domain, remainder taken from reference TRBV14 and TRBJ2-7, is EAGVTQFPSHSVIEKGQTVTLRCDPISGHDNLYWYRRVMGKEIKFLLHFVKESKQDESGMPNNRFLAERTGGTYSTLKVQPAELEDSGVYFCASSQPGVQQYFGPGTRLTVT.

The chain combines TRBV2 with TRBJ1-1; 9 bases fit TRBD1. The CDR3 extends over 13 amino acids. Losses at the gene ends were 11 bases for V and 5 bases for J; bases not matched to a gene: 9. CDR1 and CDR2 from the germline V gene are SNHLY and FYNNEI. CDR3 loop: CAGRTGVETEAFF. CDR3 coding DNA: TGTGCCGGAAGGACAGGGGTGGAGACTGAAGCTTTCTTT.

The chain joins TRBV5-1 to TRBJ2-1, with 7 bases fitting TRBD2. J lost 4 bases, V lost 3 bases, and 4 bases had no gene match. Per the germline V gene, CDR1 is SGHRS and CDR2 is YFSETQ. The CDR3 totals 14 residues. CDR3 nucleotide sequence: TGCGCCAGCAGCTCTACTAGCGCTTACAATGAGCAGTTCTTC. This gives the protein CASSSTSAYNEQFF.

The chain carries TRBV5-1 and TRBJ1-5; 10 nucleotides align to TRBD1. The J segment lost 9 bases and the V segment lost 0 bases, leaving 9 bases of the junction unmatched. Germline V CDR1 and CDR2: SGHRS, YFSETQ. The CDR3 consists of 16 residues. In nucleotides, the CDR3 is TGCGCCAGCAGCTTGGACCCGGGACAGGGGAGTGGGCCCCAGCATTTT. Translating it yields CASSLDPGQGSGPQHF.

This chain joins TRBV7-2 and TRBJ1-2, with a possible D match to TRBD1 (6 bases). The germline V gene encodes CDR1 SGHTA and CDR2 FQGNSA. Trimming removed 5 bases at V and 3 bases at J, with 13 bases between. This CDR3 is 14 amino acids long. The CDR3 bases are TGTGCCAGCAGCGGGGTAGCAGGGGACTATGGCTACACCTTC. The encoded protein is CASSGVAGDYGYTF.

The rearrangement links TRBV3-1 (or the pseudogene TRBV3-2) to TRBJ1-5; weak D call: TRBD1 (6 bases). Trimming cost V 4 bases and J 3 bases, with 13 bases left between them. This CDR3 has 15 residues. Germline values: CDR1 LGHDT, CDR2 YNNKEL (reference sequence). The CDR3 protein is CASSLRGAPNQPQHF. Written as DNA, the CDR3 is TGTGCCAGCAGCCTTCGGGGGGCACCCAATCAGCCCCAGCATTTT.

CDR3 bases: TGTGCCAGCAGCCGGGGGGGTTACAATGAGCAGTTCTTC. Protein sequence: CASSRGGYNEQFF. V usage is TRBV7-2 and J usage is TRBJ2-1; 8 bases are a match to TRBD2. This CDR3 region has 13 residues. V lost 5 bases, J lost 4 bases, and 1 base stayed unmatched. Germline CDR1 is SGHTA and CDR2 is FQGNSA. The full variable domain, in which reference TRBV7-2 and TRBJ2-1 provide the parts outside the CDR3, is GAGVSQSPSNKVTEKGKDVELRCDPISGHTALYWYRQSLGQGLEFLIYFQGNSAPDKSGLPSDRFSAERTGGSVSTLTIQRTQQEDSAVYLCASSRGGYNEQFFGPGTRLTVL.

V is TRBV6-4 and J is TRBJ1-1; D might be TRBD1 (6 bases). CDR1 is MRHNA and CDR2 is SNTAGT in the germline V gene. Trimming left V 6 bases short and J 1 base short, with 15 bases between. The CDR3 loop spans 15 amino acids. CDR3 sequence reads: CASRETGLGNTEAFF. The CDR3 DNA follows: TGTGCCAGCAGAGAGACAGGCCTGGGGAACACTGAAGCTTTCTTT.

The CDR3 loop is CAISEMAGKAYEQYF. CDR3 DNA sequence: TGTGCCATCAGTGAGATGGCAGGGAAGGCCTACGAGCAGTACTTC. The rearrangement joins TRBV10-3 to TRBJ2-7; D is perhaps TRBD1 (5 bases). The CDR3 has 15 amino acids. Trimming left V 2 bases short and J 2 bases short, with 13 bases between. From germline, CDR1 is ENHRY and CDR2 SYGVKD.

This chain connects TRBV4-1 to TRBJ2-3, with TRBD2 matching 8 bases. V lost 5 bases and J lost 8; bases outside the gene matches: 15. Per germline, CDR1 MGHRA and CDR2 YSYEKL. This CDR3 spans 16 amino acids. The CDR3 DNA is TGCGCCAGCAGCTCCTCGGCGGGGGGCAGAGGAGGTACGCAGTATTTT. This codes for CASSSSAGGRGGTQYF.

The chain uses TRBV4-1 and TRBJ2-7; 10 bases are a match to TRBD1. The trim removed 3 bases at V and 7 bases at J, leaving 6 bases unmatched. Looked up from germline, CDR1 is MGHRA and CDR2 is YSYEKL. The CDR3 contains 14 residues. Written as DNA, the CDR3 is TGCGCCAGCAGCCATCCAGGACAGGGGGGAGAGCAGTACTTC. Amino acids: CASSHPGQGGEQYF.

The rearrangement joins TRBV28 to TRBJ2-7; TRBD1 matches 7 bases. The germline V gene has CDR1 MDHEN and CDR2 SYDVKM. Trimming at V came to 7 bases and at J to 5 bases, leaving 5 bases not matched to a gene. CDR3 length equals 12 residues. The CDR3 spells CASTPQGNEQYF. The CDR3 DNA reads as TGTGCCAGCACCCCACAGGGGAACGAGCAGTACTTC.

The V call is TRBV6-6, the J call TRBJ2-7, with D possibly TRBD1 on 7 matching bases. Trimming cost V 4 bases and J 3 bases, with 16 bases left between them. Germline loops: CDR1 MNHNY, CDR2 SVGAGI (reference sequence). The CDR3 has 15 amino acids. The CDR3 reads CASSWGAQGGYEQYF. The CDR3 DNA is TGTGCCAGCAGTTGGGGAGCCCAGGGGGGCTACGAGCAGTACTTC.

This clone was counted between two and nine times. The V call is TRBV19, the J call TRBJ1-1; perhaps TRBD1 as D (6 bases). Trimming cost V 7 bases and J 1 base, with 19 bases left between them. This CDR3 has 16 amino acids. From germline, CDR1 is LNHDA and CDR2 SQIVND (reference sequence). The chain's CDR3 is CASTQLGGRGNTEAFF. DNA of the CDR3: TGTGCCAGTACACAGTTGGGTGGCAGGGGGAACACTGAAGCTTTCTTT.

The J gene is TRBJ1-6, the V gene TRBV12-3 or TRBV12-4; D uncertain. Trimming took 5 bases from V and 9 from J, leaving 11 bases between them. The CDR3 is 13 amino acids. The CDR3 loop is CASSEHGVSPLHF. CDR3 nucleotide sequence: TGTGCCAGCAGTGAGCACGGGGTTTCACCCCTCCACTTT.

The chain has TRBV27 and TRBJ2-5, with D possibly being TRBD1 (5 bases). Germline V gene sequence: CDR1 MNHEY, CDR2 SMNVEV (reference sequence). CDR3 size: 12 residues. V lost 6 bases, J lost 2 bases, and 7 bases lay in between. The CDR3 is CASRRGQETQYF. DNA for the CDR3: TGTGCCAGCAGAAGGGGACAAGAGACCCAGTACTTC.

The rearrangement uses TRBV9 and TRBJ2-7; D is unresolved. In germline, CDR1 is SGDLS, CDR2 YYNGEE. V lost 2 bases and J lost 0, with 9 bases in between. The CDR3 contains 14 residues. CDR3 amino acids: CASSVLVGSYEQYF. The CDR3 coding sequence is TGTGCCAGCAGCGTTCTTGTCGGCTCCTACGAGCAGTACTTC. The whole variable domain, filled in from reference TRBV9 and TRBJ2-7, reads DSGVTQTPKHLITATGQRVTLRCSPRSGDLSVYWYQQSLDQGLQFLIQYYNGEERAKGNILERFSAQQFPDLHSELNLSSLELGDSALYFCASSVLVGSYEQYFGPGTRLTVT.

This sequence joins TRBV5-1 and TRBJ2-4, with 13 positions matching TRBD2. This CDR3 spans 15 amino acids. From germline, CDR1 is SGHRS and CDR2 YFSETQ. The junction had 2 bases not matched to a gene; V was cut back by 3 bases and J by 5 bases. CDR3 bases: TGCGCCAGCAGCTCCGGACTAGCGGGAGAAAACATTCAGTACTTC. Its protein product is CASSSGLAGENIQYF. Based on the CDR3 plus reference TRBV5-1 and TRBJ2-4, the full variable domain is KAGVTQTPRYLIKTRGQQVTLSCSPISGHRSVSWYQQTPGQGLQFLFEYFSETQRNKGNFPGRFSGRQFSNSRSEMNVSTLELGDSALYLCASSSGLAGENIQYFGAGTRLSVL.

The CDR3 coding sequence is TGTGCCAGCAGCTTGGCCTCTTCACAGGGTAGGGGGAATCAGCCCCAGCATTTT. Translated: CASSLASSQGRGNQPQHF. The rearrangement joins TRBV5-5 to TRBJ1-5, with D maybe TRBD1 (6 bases). CDR1 is SGHKS and CDR2 is YYEKEE in the germline V gene (reference sequence). Trimming cost V 0 bases and J 4 bases, with 20 bases left between them. This CDR3 contains 18 residues.

The chain has TRBV19 and TRBJ1-4; 12 bases map to TRBD1. The junction had 7 bases not matched to a gene; V was cut back by 7 bases and J by 4 bases. Germline values: CDR1 LNHDA, CDR2 SQIVND (reference sequence). The CDR3 runs to 16 residues. DNA of the CDR3: TGTGCCAGTATACCGGGACAGGGGGCTGTTAATGAAAAACTGTTTTTT. This translates into CASIPGQGAVNEKLFF.

The V gene is TRBV11-2, the J gene TRBJ2-6, with D possibly matching TRBD1 (5 bases). Germline assignment: CDR1 SGHAT and CDR2 FQNNGV. Between the trimmed V and J ends, which lost 0 bases and 0 bases, there was a span of 9 bases. The length of the CDR3 is 17 residues. The CDR3 loop is CASSLEGLASGANVLTF. The CDR3 nucleotides are TGTGCCAGCAGCTTAGAGGGGCTGGCCTCTGGGGCCAACGTCCTGACTTTC.

The chain couples TRBV28 to TRBJ1-4; 7 bases are shared with TRBD1. Germline values: CDR1 MDHEN, CDR2 SYDVKM. The V segment lost 8 bases and the J segment 8 bases; nucleotides outside the gene matches: 17. This CDR3 is 16 amino acids long. The CDR3: CASAGDSGTVGEKLFF. The CDR3 DNA reads TGTGCCAGCGCTGGGGACTCCGGGACAGTAGGCGAAAAACTGTTTTTT.

This clone was seen a few times. The V and J genes are TRBV7-2 and TRBJ2-7, with 7 positions matching TRBD2. The V segment lost 1 base and the J segment 0 bases; nucleotides outside the gene matches: 3. The CDR3 totals 15 residues. Germline CDR1 SGHTA, CDR2 FQGNSA. For the CDR3, the DNA is TGTGCCAGCAGCTTAGACGGGGGGAGCTCCTACGAGCAGTACTTC. It is translated as CASSLDGGSSYEQYF.

This clone turned up a few times. The chain is built from TRBV7-9 and TRBJ1-5, with a possible D match to TRBD1 (5 bases). V gave up 5 bases and J gave up 0 bases, with 17 bases separating them. The CDR3 runs to 17 residues. CDR1 and CDR2 from the germline V gene are SEHNR and FQNEAQ (reference sequence). The CDR3 DNA sequence: TGTGCCAGCAGCGGGGCCGACGGGGGTTATAGCAATCAGCCCCAGCATTTT. This translates into CASSGADGGYSNQPQHF. The whole variable domain, filled in from reference TRBV7-9 and TRBJ1-5, reads DTGVSQNPRHKITKRGQNVTFRCDPISEHNRLYWYRQTLGQGPEFLTYFQNEAQLEKSRLLSDRFSAERPKGSFSTLEIQRTEQGDSAMYLCASSGADGGYSNQPQHFGDGTRLSIL.

V and J are TRBV3-1 (or the pseudogene TRBV3-2) and TRBJ2-3, with TRBD2 matching over 9 bases. Germline V gene sequence: CDR1 LGHDT, CDR2 YNNKEL (reference sequence). The CDR3 sequence is 17 residues long. V was clipped by 0 bases and J by 5 bases; unmatched bases: 9. The CDR3 coding sequence is TGTGCCAGCAGCCAAGAGACTAGCGGAGCAAGACTAGATACGCAGTATTTT. It yields the protein CASSQETSGARLDTQYF.

J is TRBJ2-3 and V is TRBV6-5; TRBD1 aligns across 7 bases. The CDR3 is 13 amino acids. V dropped 6 bases and J dropped 5; count of bases not matched to a gene: 5. Germline V CDR1 and CDR2: MNHEY, SVGAGI. The CDR3 coding sequence is TGTGCCAGCAGGCCGACAGGGTTAGATACGCAGTATTTT. Translation: CASRPTGLDTQYF.

CDR3 DNA sequence: TGTGCCAGCAAAGGGGGCGGTGGCTACACCTTC. Protein product: CASKGGGGYTF. The chain has TRBV12-3 or TRBV12-4 and TRBJ1-2; 7 bases are a match to TRBD1. Trimming cost V 7 bases and J 7 bases; bases outside gene matches: 3. The CDR3 is 11 amino acids.